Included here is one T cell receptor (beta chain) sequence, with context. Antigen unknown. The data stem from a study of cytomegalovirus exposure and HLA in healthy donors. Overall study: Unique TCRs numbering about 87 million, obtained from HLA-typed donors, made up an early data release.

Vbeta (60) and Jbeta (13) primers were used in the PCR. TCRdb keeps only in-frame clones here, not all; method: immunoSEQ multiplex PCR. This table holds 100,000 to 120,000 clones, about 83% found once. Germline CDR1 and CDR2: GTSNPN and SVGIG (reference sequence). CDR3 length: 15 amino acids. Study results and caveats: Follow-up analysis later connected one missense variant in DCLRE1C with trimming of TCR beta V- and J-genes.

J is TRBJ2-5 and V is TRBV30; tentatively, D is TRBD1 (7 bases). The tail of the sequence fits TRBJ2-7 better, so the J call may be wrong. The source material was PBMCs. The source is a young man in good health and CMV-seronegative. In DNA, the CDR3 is TGTGCCTGGAGTGTAGGGGGAGCAGGGGGGTACGAGCAGTACTTC. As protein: CAWSVGGAGGYEQYF.